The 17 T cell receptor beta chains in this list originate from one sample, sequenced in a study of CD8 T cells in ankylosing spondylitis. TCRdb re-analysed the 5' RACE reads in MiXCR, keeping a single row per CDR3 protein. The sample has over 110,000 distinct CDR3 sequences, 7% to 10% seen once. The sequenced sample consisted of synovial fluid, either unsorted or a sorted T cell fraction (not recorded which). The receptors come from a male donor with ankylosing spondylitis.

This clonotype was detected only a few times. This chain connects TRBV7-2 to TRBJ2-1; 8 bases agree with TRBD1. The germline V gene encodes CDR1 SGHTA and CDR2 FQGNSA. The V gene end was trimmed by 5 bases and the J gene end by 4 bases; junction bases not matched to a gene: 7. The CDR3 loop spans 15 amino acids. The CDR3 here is CASSPRTGLYNEQFF. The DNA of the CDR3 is TGTGCCAGCAGCCCCCGGACAGGGTTGTACAATGAGCAGTTCTTC.

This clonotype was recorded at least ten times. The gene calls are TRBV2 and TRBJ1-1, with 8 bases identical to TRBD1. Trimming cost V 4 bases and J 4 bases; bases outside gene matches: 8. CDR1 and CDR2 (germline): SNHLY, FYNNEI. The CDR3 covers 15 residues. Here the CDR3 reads CASSARQGIVTEAFF. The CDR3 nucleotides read TGTGCCAGCAGTGCCCGACAGGGGATTGTCACTGAAGCTTTCTTT.

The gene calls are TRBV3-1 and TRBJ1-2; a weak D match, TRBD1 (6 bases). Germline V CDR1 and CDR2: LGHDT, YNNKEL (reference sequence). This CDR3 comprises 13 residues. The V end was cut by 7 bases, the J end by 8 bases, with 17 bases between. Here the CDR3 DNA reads TGTGCCAGCACCAAGCAGATCAGGGGCGGCTACACCTTC. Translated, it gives CASTKQIRGGYTF.

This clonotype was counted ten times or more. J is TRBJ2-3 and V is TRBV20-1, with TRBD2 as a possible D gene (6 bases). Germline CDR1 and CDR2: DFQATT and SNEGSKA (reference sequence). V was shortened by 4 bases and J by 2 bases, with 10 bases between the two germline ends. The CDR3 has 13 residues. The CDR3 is CSATPGDTDTQYF. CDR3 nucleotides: TGCAGTGCTACACCGGGGGACACAGATACGCAGTATTTT.

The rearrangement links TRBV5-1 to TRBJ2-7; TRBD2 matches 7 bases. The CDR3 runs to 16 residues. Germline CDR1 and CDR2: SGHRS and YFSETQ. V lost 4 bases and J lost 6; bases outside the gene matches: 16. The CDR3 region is CASSHPRQGGSGEQYF. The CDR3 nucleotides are TGCGCCAGCAGCCACCCCCGGCAGGGAGGGTCGGGCGAGCAGTACTTC.

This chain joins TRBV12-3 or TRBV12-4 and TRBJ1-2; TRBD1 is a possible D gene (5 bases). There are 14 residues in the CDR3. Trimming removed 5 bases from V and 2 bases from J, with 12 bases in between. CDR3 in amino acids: CASSHVGLNYGYTF. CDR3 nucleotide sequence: TGTGCCAGCAGTCATGTGGGGCTCAACTATGGCTACACCTTC.

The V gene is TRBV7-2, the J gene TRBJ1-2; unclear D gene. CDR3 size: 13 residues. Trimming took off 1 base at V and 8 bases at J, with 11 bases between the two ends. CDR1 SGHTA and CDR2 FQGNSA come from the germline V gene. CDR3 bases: TGTGCCAGCAGCTTAGGGGGAATTGGAGGCTACACCTTC. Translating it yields CASSLGGIGGYTF.

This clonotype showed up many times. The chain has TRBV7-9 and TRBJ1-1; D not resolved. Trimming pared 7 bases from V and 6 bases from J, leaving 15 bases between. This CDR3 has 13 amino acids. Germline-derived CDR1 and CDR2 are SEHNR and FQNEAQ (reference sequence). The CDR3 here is CASTPGDSSEAFF. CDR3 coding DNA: TGTGCCAGCACCCCAGGTGACTCTTCTGAAGCTTTCTTT. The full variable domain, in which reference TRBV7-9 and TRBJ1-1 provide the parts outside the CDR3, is DTGVSQNPRHKITKRGQNVTFRCDPISEHNRLYWYRQTLGQGPEFLTYFQNEAQLEKSRLLSDRFSAERPKGSFSTLEIQRTEQGDSAMYLCASTPGDSSEAFFGQGTRLTVV.

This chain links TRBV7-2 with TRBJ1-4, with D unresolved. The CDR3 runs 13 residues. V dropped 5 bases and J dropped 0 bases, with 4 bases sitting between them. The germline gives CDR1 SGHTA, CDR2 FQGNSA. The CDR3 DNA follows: TGTGCCAGCAGCCGTACAACTAATGAAAAACTGTTTTTT. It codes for CASSRTTNEKLFF.

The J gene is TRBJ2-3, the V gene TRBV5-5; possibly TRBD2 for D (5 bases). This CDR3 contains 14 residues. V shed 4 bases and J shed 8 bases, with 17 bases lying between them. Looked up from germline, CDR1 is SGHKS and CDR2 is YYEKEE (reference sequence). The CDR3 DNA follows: TGTGCCAGCAGCCCTGGACTCTTCTGCTGTACGCAGTATTTT. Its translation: CASSPGLFCCTQYF.

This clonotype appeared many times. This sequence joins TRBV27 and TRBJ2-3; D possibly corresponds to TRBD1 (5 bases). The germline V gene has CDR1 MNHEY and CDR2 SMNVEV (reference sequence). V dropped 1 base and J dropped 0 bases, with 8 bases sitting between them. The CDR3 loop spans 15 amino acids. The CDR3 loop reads CASSLFTGSTDTQYF. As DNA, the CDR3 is TGTGCCAGCAGTTTATTTACAGGCAGCACAGATACGCAGTATTTT.

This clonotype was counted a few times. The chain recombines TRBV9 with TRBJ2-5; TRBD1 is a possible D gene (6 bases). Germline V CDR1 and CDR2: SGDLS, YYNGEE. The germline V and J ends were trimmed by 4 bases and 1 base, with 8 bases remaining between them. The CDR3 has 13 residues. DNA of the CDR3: TGTGCCAGCAGCCGGACAGCCCAAGAGACCCAGTACTTC. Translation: CASSRTAQETQYF.

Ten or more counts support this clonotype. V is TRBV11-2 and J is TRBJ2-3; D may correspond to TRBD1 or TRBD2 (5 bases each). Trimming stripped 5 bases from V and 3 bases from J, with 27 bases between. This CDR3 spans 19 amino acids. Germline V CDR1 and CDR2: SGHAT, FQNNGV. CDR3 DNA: TGTGCCAGCAGCCAACTCGGACTTTTGGGCCGGGGCGAGACAGATACGCAGTATTTT. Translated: CASSQLGLLGRGETDTQYF.

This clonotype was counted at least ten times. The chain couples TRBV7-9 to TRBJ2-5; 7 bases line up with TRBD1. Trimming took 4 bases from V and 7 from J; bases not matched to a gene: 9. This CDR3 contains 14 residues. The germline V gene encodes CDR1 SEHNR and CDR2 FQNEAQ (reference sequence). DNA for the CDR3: TGTGCCAGCAGCTCCCGACAGGGTGTGCGGACCCAGTACTTC. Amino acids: CASSSRQGVRTQYF.

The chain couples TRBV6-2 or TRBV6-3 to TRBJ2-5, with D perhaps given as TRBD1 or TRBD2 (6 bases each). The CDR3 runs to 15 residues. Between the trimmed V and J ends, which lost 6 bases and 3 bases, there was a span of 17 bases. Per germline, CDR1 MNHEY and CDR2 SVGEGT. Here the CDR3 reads CASRPPGACKETQYF. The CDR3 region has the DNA TGTGCCAGCAGGCCTCCGGGGGCCTGTAAAGAGACCCAGTACTTC.

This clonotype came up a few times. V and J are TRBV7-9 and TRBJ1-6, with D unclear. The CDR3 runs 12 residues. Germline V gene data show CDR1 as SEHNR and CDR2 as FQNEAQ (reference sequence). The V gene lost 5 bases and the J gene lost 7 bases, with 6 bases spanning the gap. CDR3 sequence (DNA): TGTGCCAGCAGCATTCCCAATTCACCCCTCCACTTT. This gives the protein CASSIPNSPLHF. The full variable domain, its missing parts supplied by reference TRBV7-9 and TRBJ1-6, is DTGVSQNPRHKITKRGQNVTFRCDPISEHNRLYWYRQTLGQGPEFLTYFQNEAQLEKSRLLSDRFSAERPKGSFSTLEIQRTEQGDSAMYLCASSIPNSPLHFGNGTRLTVT.

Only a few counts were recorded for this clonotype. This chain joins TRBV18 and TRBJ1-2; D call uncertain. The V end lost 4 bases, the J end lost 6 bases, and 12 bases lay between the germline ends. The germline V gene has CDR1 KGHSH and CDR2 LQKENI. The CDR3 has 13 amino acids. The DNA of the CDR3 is TGTGCCAGCTCACGCCTGGACTATGATGGCTACACCTTC. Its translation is CASSRLDYDGYTF.